This passage covers 7 T cell receptor beta chains from one sample sequenced in a study of early T cells in non-severe SARS-CoV-2 infection. TCRdb independently ran MiXCR on the 5' RACE reads; one entry per CDR3 protein. This sample has about 49,000 distinct CDR3 sequences, with 5.5% to 6.5% found just once. Sample: whole blood, taken at baseline. These receptors all come from an adult who was a healthcare worker with PCR-confirmed SARS-CoV-2 infection or an uninfected control (not recorded which).

A word on this clonotype: This may arise from a read error, as a much more abundant clone is one base away. This rearrangement joins TRBV2 to TRBJ2-2, with 7 nucleotides matching TRBD1. Germline V gene sequence: CDR1 SNHLY, CDR2 FYNNEI. The CDR3 extends over 15 amino acids. The DNA of the CDR3 is TGTGCCAGCAGAGGACAGGTTTCGTACACCGGGGAGCTGTATTTT. It encodes CASRGQVSYTGELYF.

This clonotype was counted a few times. CDR3 sequence: CASSGGASSYNEQFF. CDR3 coding DNA: TGTGCCAGCAGCGGTGGGGCTTCGTCCTACAATGAGCAGTTCTTC. This chain connects TRBV9 to TRBJ2-1, with D possibly being TRBD1 (5 bases). V was clipped by 3 bases and J by 1 base, with 11 bases between them. The germline CDR1 and CDR2 sequences are SGDLS and YYNGEE. This CDR3 spans 15 amino acids.

This clonotype was seen at least ten times. The chain carries TRBV12-3 or TRBV12-4 and TRBJ1-1, with 7 bases that match TRBD1. The length of the CDR3 is 17 residues. J lost 3 bases, V lost 2 bases, and 12 bases had no gene match. This CDR3 reads CASSLTGVLPGDTEAFF. For the CDR3, the DNA is TGTGCCAGCAGTTTAACAGGGGTTCTCCCAGGGGACACTGAAGCTTTCTTT.

This clonotype was seen at least ten times. This chain connects TRBV14 to TRBJ1-4; D perhaps matches TRBD1 (5 bases). Germline loops: CDR1 SGHDN, CDR2 FVKESK. Trimming pared 1 base from V and 7 bases from J, leaving 13 bases between. There are 15 residues in the CDR3. In DNA form, the CDR3 reads TGTGCCAGCAGCCAAGGTTGGGGGATCGGTGAAAAACTGTTTTTT. Translating gives CASSQGWGIGEKLFF.

This clonotype was counted many times. The J gene is TRBJ2-1, the V gene TRBV12-3 or TRBV12-4; 7 positions match TRBD2. Losses at the gene ends were 5 bases for V and 1 base for J; bases not matched to a gene: 5. The CDR3 consists of 15 residues. Here the CDR3 reads CASSISAGSYNEQFF. The CDR3 DNA follows: TGTGCCAGCAGTATCTCAGCGGGGTCCTACAATGAGCAGTTCTTC.

This clonotype was observed many times. V usage is TRBV20-1 and J usage is TRBJ2-7; D unresolved. V gave up 6 bases and J gave up 2 bases, with 11 bases separating them. From germline, CDR1 is DFQATT and CDR2 SNEGSKA (reference sequence). The CDR3 extends over 12 amino acids. The CDR3: CSAIGGTYEQYF. The CDR3 DNA reads as TGCAGTGCCATTGGCGGTACCTACGAGCAGTACTTC.

This clonotype has a count of ten or more. The chain links TRBV2 to TRBJ1-2; TRBD1 matches at 7 bases. J gave up 3 bases and V 6 bases, and 13 bases lay outside the gene matches. The CDR3 is 16 residues long. Germline CDR1 SNHLY, CDR2 FYNNEI. CDR3 sequence (DNA): TGTGCCAGCAGCGCCAGAACAGGGGTTACCTACTATGGCTACACCTTC. Its protein is CASSARTGVTYYGYTF. Complete variable domain (other parts from reference TRBV2 and TRBJ1-2): EPEVTQTPSHQVTQMGQEVILRCVPISNHLYFYWYRQILGQKVEFLVSFYNNEISEKSEIFDDQFSVERPDGSNFTLKIRSTKLEDSAMYFCASSARTGVTYYGYTFGSGTRLTVV.